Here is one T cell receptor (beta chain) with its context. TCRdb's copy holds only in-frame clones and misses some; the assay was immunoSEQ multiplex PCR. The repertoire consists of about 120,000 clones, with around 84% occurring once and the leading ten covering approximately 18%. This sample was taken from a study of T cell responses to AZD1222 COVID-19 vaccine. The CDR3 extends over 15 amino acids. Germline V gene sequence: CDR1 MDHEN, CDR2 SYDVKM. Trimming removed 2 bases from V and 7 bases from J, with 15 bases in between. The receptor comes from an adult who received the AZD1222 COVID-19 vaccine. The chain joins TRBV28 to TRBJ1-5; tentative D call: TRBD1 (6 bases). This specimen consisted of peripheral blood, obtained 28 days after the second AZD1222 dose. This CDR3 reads CASSLPATGGQPQHF. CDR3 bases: TGTGCCAGCAGTTTACCAGCGACGGGGGGCCAGCCCCAGCATTTT.